This TCR beta chain was retrieved from a study of cytomegalovirus exposure and HLA in healthy donors. Study conclusions and caveats: Presence/absence analysis assumed near-uniform sequencing depth across donors. Productive status was seen about 90% or about 30% of the time for most TCR beta V segments in an earlier analysis.

This clone was counted a few times. Its antigen remains unknown. In the PCR, 60 Vbeta and 13 Jbeta primers were used. In the original workflow: Some 80 million unique TCR beta chains, roughly 10 million shared, were counted in a later analysis. Sequencing was performed with immunoSEQ multiplex PCR; in TCRdb, only in-frame clones are kept and a portion is missing. The V and J calls and clone size were taken over from that table, and D and trimming were inferred from the DNA. The top ten hold 4.5% to 5.5% of the sample, which has tens of thousands of clones, approximately 76% seen once. Trimming took 7 bases from V and 3 from J; bases not matched to a gene: 8. Germline CDR1 reads SNHLY; CDR2 reads FYNNEI. The length of the CDR3 is 15 residues.

The receptor's source is a man aged 50 to 60 in good health and CMV-seronegative. The sample consisted of PBMCs. The chain is built from TRBV2 and TRBJ1-2; TRBD1 matches 10 bases. The DNA of the CDR3 is TGTGCCAGCACCGGGACAGGGGCGCTGGACTATGGCTACACCTTC. This sequence encodes CASTGTGALDYGYTF. Full variable domain (missing parts from reference TRBV2 and TRBJ1-2): EPEVTQTPSHQVTQMGQEVILRCVPISNHLYFYWYRQILGQKVEFLVSFYNNEISEKSEIFDDQFSVERPDGSNFTLKIRSTKLEDSAMYFCASTGTGALDYGYTFGSGTRLTVV.